This is a list of T cell receptor beta chains from one sample in a study of CD8 T cells in Susac syndrome. One entry per CDR3 protein, called by TCRdb with MiXCR from the immunoSEQ multiplex PCR reads. The sample has about 300,000 distinct CDR3 sequences, about 91% seen once. The material sequenced was CD4+ T cells from PBMCs. These TCRs come from a human donor with multiple sclerosis. Each CDR3 is given with its conserved first and last residue. The order of the fields is J gene, clone size, V gene, D gene, CDR3 length, CDR3 DNA, CDR3 protein. A D gene is named only where the DNA matches it firmly. Expanded clones get a size class; other rows say once, few or many, or leave the size out.

TRBJ2-1,-,TRBV9,-,15,TGTGCCAGCAGCGCCCGAATGAACGGTTACAATGAGCAGTTCTTC,CASSARMNGYNEQFF
TRBJ2-7,-,TRBV25-1,-,12,TGTGCCAGCAGTGATGAGGGGCCCGAGCAGTACTTC,CASSDEGPEQYF
TRBJ1-1,-,TRBV7-9,-,15,TGTGCCAGCAGCTTAGCCCAAATCAGAAGGGCTGAAGCTTTCTTT,CASSLAQIRRAEAFF
TRBJ1-1,-,TRBV30,-,13,TGTGCCTGGACTCGGCAGGGAGACACTGAAGCTTTCTTT,CAWTRQGDTEAFF
TRBJ1-2,-,TRBV28,-,15,TGTGCCAGCAGTTTATCAGGAGGGCCCAGCTATGGCTACACCTTC,CASSLSGGPSYGYTF
TRBJ1-5,-,TRBV6-2/TRBV6-3,TRBD1,15,TGTGCCAGCAGTTACACTGGACAGGGATATCAGCCCCAGCATTTT,CASSYTGQGYQPQHF
TRBJ2-3,-,TRBV7-2,TRBD2,12,TGTGCCAGCAGCTTAGTTGGCGGGAGGTGGTATTTT,CASSLVGGRWYF
TRBJ1-2,-,TRBV3-1,-,13,TGTGCCAGCAGCCAAGCATCCCGGCGGGGCTACACCTTC,CASSQASRRGYTF
TRBJ2-3,-,TRBV5-4,-,12,TGTGCCAGCAGCGCCCCCCGCGATACGCAGTATTTT,CASSAPRDTQYF
TRBJ2-3,few,TRBV12-3/TRBV12-4,-,13,TGTGCCAGCAGTCCCCGGGGTGGGGATACGCAGTATTTT,CASSPRGGDTQYF
TRBJ1-1,-,TRBV25-1,-,14,TGTGCCAGCAGGACTCGGGGGGAGGAGGTTGAAGCTTTCTTT,CASRTRGEEVEAFF
TRBJ1-1,-,TRBV18,-,13,TGTGCCAGCCTACGGGGGCGTCGGGAATTCGCTTTCTTT,CASLRGRREFAFF
TRBJ1-4,-,TRBV18,-,13,TGTGCCAGCTCCCTTGGAGAACCGGAAAAACTGTTTTTT,CASSLGEPEKLFF
TRBJ1-2,-,TRBV7-9,TRBD1,13,TGTGCCAGCAGTAGACAGGGGGGTACTGGCTACACCTTC,CASSRQGGTGYTF
TRBJ2-6,-,TRBV5-1,-,16,TGCGCCAGCAGCTTAGAGACGGTCCGTGGGGCCAACGTCCTGACTTTC,CASSLETVRGANVLTF
TRBJ2-3,-,TRBV7-8,TRBD2,15,TGTGCCAGCACGGGACTAGCGGGGGGGGGAGATACGCAGTATTTT,CASTGLAGGGDTQYF
TRBJ2-3,-,TRBV18,TRBD1,15,TGTGCCAGCTCACCAGGGGACAGGGACACAGATACGCAGTATTTT,CASSPGDRDTDTQYF
TRBJ2-5,once,TRBV11-2,-,16,TGTGCCAGCAGCTCCCTCAGGGGGCGGGGAGGGGAGACCCAGTACTTC,CASSSLRGRGGETQYF
TRBJ1-5,-,TRBV12-3/TRBV12-4,TRBD1,15,TGTGCCAGCAGTACCTTACAGGGGCGGAATCAGCCCCAGCATTTT,CASSTLQGRNQPQHF
TRBJ2-6,once,TRBV5-6,-,16,TGTGCCAGCAGCTTGGAGTTAGGGGAAGGGGCCAACGTCCTGACTTTC,CASSLELGEGANVLTF
TRBJ1-3,-,TRBV19,TRBD1,17,TGTGCCAGCTCCCACCGGGACAGGGGTTTAGGTGGAAACACCATATATTTT,CASSHRDRGLGGNTIYF
TRBJ2-2,-,TRBV12-3/TRBV12-4,-,18,TGTGCCAGCAGTTTAGATCGATTGAGGCGGCAGGGGACCGGGGAGCTGTTTTTT,CASSLDRLRRQGTGELFF
TRBJ2-7,-,TRBV3-1,-,12,TGTGCCAGCAGCCAAGATGTGGGGACAAAGTACTTC,CASSQDVGTKYF
TRBJ2-6,-,TRBV7-3,TRBD1,17,TGTGCCAGCAGCTTATCGGGACAGCTATCTGGGGCCAACGTCCTGACTTTC,CASSLSGQLSGANVLTF
TRBJ2-7,few,TRBV7-2,TRBD1,15,TGTGCCAGCAGCTTGGGACAGGGGAGCTCCTACGAGCAGTACTTC,CASSLGQGSSYEQYF
TRBJ1-1,-,TRBV20-1,-,13,TGCAGTGCTAGTGAAGGGGCGGACACTGAAGCTTTCTTT,CSASEGADTEAFF
TRBJ2-7,few,TRBV14,-,13,TGTGCCAGCAGCCAAGTTTGGGGTTCCGAGCAGTACTTC,CASSQVWGSEQYF
TRBJ2-7,-,TRBV7-9,TRBD1,18,TGTGCCAGCAGCTTAAGGCGGTCATTTTCGGGACAGGGAGACGAGCAGTACTTC,CASSLRRSFSGQGDEQYF
TRBJ1-1,-,TRBV29-1,TRBD1,13,TGCAGCGTTCCCGGGACAGGGGAGACTGAAGCTTTCTTT,CSVPGTGETEAFF
TRBJ2-1,-,TRBV7-9,-,15,TGTGCCAGCAGCTTAGCTGGCGGGAGCAGGGGTGAGCAGTTCTTC,CASSLAGGSRGEQFF
TRBJ1-3,-,TRBV18,-,14,TGTGCCAGCTCACCTTTGGACTCTGGAAACACCATATATTTT,CASSPLDSGNTIYF
TRBJ1-1,-,TRBV7-3,-,16,TGTGCCAGCAGCTTAGGAGGAGCCAGGGGCGGCACTGAAGCTTTCTTT,CASSLGGARGGTEAFF
TRBJ2-3,once,TRBV7-3,-,14,TGTGCCAGCAGCTGGGGACTGGCTGCAGATACGCAGTATTTT,CASSWGLAADTQYF
TRBJ1-5,-,TRBV5-5,TRBD1,15,TGTGCCAGCAGCTTGGGGGCAGGGGGCGGTCAGCCCCAGCATTTT,CASSLGAGGGQPQHF
TRBJ1-1,-,TRBV30,-,13,TGTGCCTGGAGCAGGGAGATGAACACTGAAGCTTTCTTT,CAWSREMNTEAFF
TRBJ1-1,-,TRBV6-6,-,13,TGTGCCAGCAGAGCCCGCGGGAACACTGAAGCTTTCTTT,CASRARGNTEAFF
TRBJ1-2,-,TRBV15,-,13,TGTGCCACCAGCAGAGATCCGGGTTATGGCTACACCTTC,CATSRDPGYGYTF
TRBJ1-4,-,TRBV7-9,TRBD1,16,TGTGCCAGCAGCTCACGACCGGGACAGGACAATGAAAAACTGTTTTTT,CASSSRPGQDNEKLFF
TRBJ2-3,-,TRBV20-1,TRBD2,15,TGCAGTGCGACGGGGACTAGCTATCTATCAGATACGCAGTATTTT,CSATGTSYLSDTQYF
TRBJ2-3,-,TRBV29-1,-,16,TGCAGCGCCGCCCTAAGAGGGGGAGATGTCACAGATACGCAGTATTTT,CSAALRGGDVTDTQYF
TRBJ2-2,once,TRBV30,-,14,TGTGCCTGGAGCCGGCAGGTCGACACCGGGGAGCTGTTTTTT,CAWSRQVDTGELFF
TRBJ2-7,-,TRBV29-1,TRBD1,14,TGCAGCGTTGAAGTCGTACAGGGGATTGGCGAGCAGTACTTC,CSVEVVQGIGEQYF
TRBJ2-1,once,TRBV29-1,TRBD2,13,TGCAGCATAGCGGGAGGGTTATACAATGAGCAGTTCTTC,CSIAGGLYNEQFF
TRBJ2-5,-,TRBV7-2,TRBD1,14,TGTGCCAGCAGCCCCCGGACAGGGAGGGAGACCCAGTACTTC,CASSPRTGRETQYF
TRBJ1-1,-,TRBV27,-,15,TGTGCCAGCAGTTTAAGTGGGGTTCGCGGCACTGAAGCTTTCTTT,CASSLSGVRGTEAFF
TRBJ2-7,-,TRBV12-3/TRBV12-4,-,14,TGTGCCAGCAGTTTAGACCTGGGGCTGGCCGAGCAGTACTTC,CASSLDLGLAEQYF
TRBJ1-5,-,TRBV20-1,-,14,TGCAGTGCTAGAGATCAGGGTTTAAATCAGCCCCAGCATTTT,CSARDQGLNQPQHF
TRBJ1-1,-,TRBV3-1,-,15,TGTGCCAGCAGCCAAGAGGGCTCAGGGGACACTGAAGCTTTCTTT,CASSQEGSGDTEAFF
TRBJ2-3,-,TRBV14,TRBD2,16,TGTGCCAGCAGCCGCGGACTAGCGGGGCGCACAGATACGCAGTATTTT,CASSRGLAGRTDTQYF
TRBJ1-2,-,TRBV19,-,15,TGTGCCAGTAGTACGGGTAGCGGCCGGGTCTATGGCTACACCTTC,CASSTGSGRVYGYTF
TRBJ2-1,-,TRBV20-1,-,11,TGCAGTCCGCGCGCGGCCAGTGAGCAGTTCTTC,CSPRAASEQFF
TRBJ1-1,-,TRBV3-1,-,14,TGTGCCAGCAGCCGCCTGGCCGGCAACACTGAAGCTTTCTTT,CASSRLAGNTEAFF
TRBJ2-5,-,TRBV20-1,TRBD2,14,TGCAGTGCTTCCCCTGGCGGGGGGGCGGCGACCCAGTACTTC,CSASPGGGAATQYF
TRBJ1-1,-,TRBV24-1,-,14,TGTGCCACCAGTGACCACCCATACGGGCCTCAAGCTTTCTTT,CATSDHPYGPQAFF
TRBJ2-1,-,TRBV7-9,TRBD1,16,TGTGCCAGCAGCCCGGGACAGGCGTTCCACTTGAATGAGCAGTTCTTC,CASSPGQAFHLNEQFF
TRBJ2-1,once,TRBV10-2,-,12,TGCGCCAGCAGTGAGTGGGCTGCTGAGCAGTTCTTC,CASSEWAAEQFF
TRBJ2-3,-,TRBV9,-,14,TGTGCCAGCAGCGTAGCCGCGAGCAGAGATACGCAGTATTTT,CASSVAASRDTQYF
TRBJ1-2,-,TRBV29-1,-,14,TGCAGCGCCGATCTAGGTCCAGATCCTTATGGCTACACCTTC,CSADLGPDPYGYTF
TRBJ2-7,-,TRBV13,TRBD1,16,TGTGCCAGCAGCTTAGGGGGACAGGGGACTTCCTACGAGCAGTACTTC,CASSLGGQGTSYEQYF
TRBJ2-2,-,TRBV11-2,-,19,TGTGCCAGCAGCTTAGGTATCGGGCAGCTCTACGCGAACACCGGGGAGCTGTTTTTT,CASSLGIGQLYANTGELFF